Below, one TCR beta chain is given with its context. This clone has only one observation. The antigen it recognizes is unknown. Base qualities are not recorded, but no much larger clone differs from it by a single base. The data were obtained in a study of T cell responses to AZD1222 COVID-19 vaccine (dated by TCRdb to about 2021). Regarding the research as a whole: AZD1222 recipients given second doses at about 4 weeks or at about 12 weeks were pooled, since spike-specific TCR depth and breadth were not found to differ between the two schedules. TCR sequencing covered 233 trial participants: 200 to 210 given two doses of AZD1222 and 26 given two doses of MenACWY control vaccine. Enrollment into the trials was organized by age into subgroups of 18-55, 56-69 and 70-plus years, and those subgroups contained about 160, 30 and 59 TCR-sequenced participants, respectively.

The time point label for this specimen denotes: baseline before first vaccination. Vaccinee samples were obtained from the UK trials COV001 and COV002, which included a single-blind randomized controlled phase 2/3 trial of AZD1222 (ChAdOx1 nCoV-19) in healthy adults. Trial participant PBMC samples were collected at day 0 and day 28 after the second dose for TCRbeta chain sequencing. The CDR3 regions of human TCRbeta chains were analyzed by immunosequencing. In the original analysis: Repertoire TCRs were checked for matches against a reference library of SARS-CoV-2-specific TCRs that had been generated using the MIRA antigen-specificity platform. Breadth meant the fraction of unique TCRs that were SARS-CoV-2-associated, whereas depth meant the fraction of total T cells that were SARS-CoV-2-associated. Each spike-specific TCR was assigned to its reactive spike region and to a CD4 or CD8 class using the MIRA data. Log10-transformed breadth and depth values were compared by one-way ANOVA with Sidak's multiple comparisons tests. The clones in this table, taken by TCRdb from immuneACCESS, are in-frame only. Not every clone is retained; where verified, under half of the shortfall comes from an unresolved V gene, and the cause of the rest is unknown. Clone size and the V and J calls come from that table; the DNA yielded D and trimming. Here the sample has about 140,000 clones; around 91% occur a single time. The biggest ten clones account for 4.7% of the sample.

Summary of the overall study and its limitations: Epitopes outside the regions mutated in the B.1.351 and B.1.1.7 variants were reportedly recognized by nearly half of the unique spike-specific TCRs. Only 5 to 7 AZD1222 recipients were SARS-CoV-2 seropositive at baseline, limiting conclusions about previously exposed vaccinees. The 56-69-year group was small, and its depth increase did not reach significance, likely because of low power. A significant rise in spike-specific TCR breadth and depth was observed after two AZD1222 doses relative to day 0 and relative to MenACWY recipients. No day 14 peak-response samples were available, so repertoires were characterized only after the peak T cell response. Most participants were white British and females outnumbered males, and the authors suggested that clonal diversity may have been underestimated. The whole spike protein was spanned by vaccine-associated CD4 TCRs, and dominant responses were seen in regions 160-218 and 743-854.

The junction shows trimming of 6 bases on V and 4 bases on J, and the gene matches do not reach 9 bases of it. Reading the germline V gene gives CDR1 KGHSH and CDR2 LQKENI. The CDR3 holds 16 amino acids from the cysteine to the phenylalanine. Solely the CDR3 DNA is kept, with 48 bases framed from the first base. The chain was built from TRBV18 and TRBJ1-2; TRBD1 fits 12 bases in the junction. This TCR derives from an adult in good health. The input for sequencing was peripheral blood, taken on day 0 of AZD1222 vaccination. The CDR3 here reads CASSPTGTGGGYGYTF. The bases read TGTGCCAGCTCCCCTACCGGGACAGGGGGCGGCTATGGCTACACCTTC.